What follows describes a single TCR beta chain. The V segment lost 4 bases and the J segment 9 bases; nucleotides outside the gene matches: 6. Germline lookup yields CDR1 MDHEN and CDR2 SYDVKM. This CDR3 contains 13 residues. The record originates from a study of T cell responses to AZD1222 COVID-19 vaccine. Using immunoSEQ multiplex PCR, the repertoire was profiled, and TCRdb retains in-frame clones only, with some absent. The sample carries 120,000 to 150,000 clones, around 89% recorded once. This specimen consisted of peripheral blood, obtained on day 0 of AZD1222 vaccination. J is TRBJ2-1 and V is TRBV28; 7 nucleotides match TRBD1. This clonotype was sampled from an adult in good health. In DNA form, the CDR3 reads TGTGCCAGCAGTTCAGGGGGAAGTCGTGAGCAGTTCTTC. It codes for CASSSGGSREQFF.